This T cell receptor (beta chain) was retrieved from a study of blood T cell repertoires in COVID-19. As for the study in general: Sites in the United States, Italy and Spain provided acute and convalescent COVID-19 samples.

CDR3 length: 17 residues. After removal of 4 bases from V and 2 bases from J, the junction contained 5 bases not matched to a gene. CDR1 is SGDLS and CDR2 is YYNGEE in the germline V gene. Authors' processing steps: The assay estimated nucleated cells by amplifying reference gene primers. Data came from immunoSEQ multiplex PCR; TCRdb stores just in-frame clones and leaves some out. V, J and clone size were drawn from that table, and D and trimming were deduced from the DNA. The repertoire holds roughly 230,000 clones, with roughly 81% as singletons. Participants' own reports of clinical history determined their cohort assignment. Individuals in the exposed group had encountered a COVID-19 case within 2 weeks preceding study entry.

The source is a woman in her fifties or sixties who had been exposed to COVID-19. Sequencing was performed on PBMCs or T cells enriched from blood (not recorded which). The rearrangement joins TRBV9 to TRBJ2-3; 15 bases are shared with TRBD2. CDR3 protein: CASSSRTSGGDTDTQYF. The CDR3 bases are TGTGCCAGCAGCTCCCGGACTAGCGGGGGGGACACAGATACGCAGTATTTT.